A single sample is the source of the 17 T cell receptor beta chains below, sequenced in a study of T cell repertoires in cytomegalovirus infection. Their cognate antigens are unknown. TCRdb reprocessed the reads via MiXCR and lists one record per CDR3 protein. The sample shows about 740,000 distinct CDR3 sequences, roughly a third of them seen only once. The input for sequencing was cultured PBMCs, taken from culture after CMV antigen stimulation. Receptors were obtained from a human donor in good health (CMV status not recorded). Some clones in this sample may be carry-over from other donors' samples.

Worth noting for this clonotype: At one end the junction does not follow the germline gene, possibly because of a read error. The gene calls are TRBV5-3 and TRBJ2-3; D may be TRBD1 (6 bases). TRBV5-3 is an ORF; its function is uncertain. CDR3 size: 15 residues. CDR3 loop: CASSLDVGATDTQYF. CDR3 in DNA: TGTGCCAGCAGCTTGGATGTGGGGGCCACAGATACGCAGTATTTT.

The chain employs TRBV12-3 or TRBV12-4 and TRBJ2-1, with D uncertain. The CDR3 runs to 17 residues. The V end lost 6 bases, the J end lost 7 bases, and 25 bases lay between the germline ends. CDR3 sequence: CASSTRGPPQAINEQFF. DNA for the CDR3: TGTGCCAGCAGCACCAGAGGCCCACCACAAGCGATAAATGAGCAGTTCTTC.

This clonotype has more than one count but fewer than ten. V gene TRBV6-2 or TRBV6-3 combines with J gene TRBJ2-3; 10 nucleotides line up with TRBD2. The CDR3 has 18 residues. Germline CDR1 reads MNHEY; CDR2 reads SVGEGT. J was trimmed by 2 bases and V by 2 bases; bases with no gene match: 10. The chain's CDR3 is CASSYGGVLAGATDTQYF. The DNA for the CDR3 is TGTGCCAGCAGTTACGGAGGGGTTCTAGCGGGAGCCACAGATACGCAGTATTTT.

This clonotype was found a few times. V gene TRBV12-3 or TRBV12-4 combines with J gene TRBJ2-6; 10 bases align to TRBD1. After removal of 6 bases from V and 3 bases from J, the junction contained 8 bases not matched to a gene. CDR3 size: 17 residues. As DNA, the CDR3 is TGTGCCAGCAGCCTCGACAGGGGGCTAGGTGGGGCCAACGTCCTGACTTTC. Translated, it gives CASSLDRGLGGANVLTF.

In this sample, this clonotype turned up many times. The V and J genes are TRBV7-2 and TRBJ2-7, with 9 bases identical to TRBD1. Losses at the gene ends were 5 bases for V and 5 bases for J; bases not matched to a gene: 7. Germline CDR1 SGHTA, CDR2 FQGNSA. The CDR3 consists of 14 residues. The CDR3 region has the DNA TGTGCCAGCAGCGGACAGGGGATGGGTGACGAGCAGTACTTC. Its translation is CASSGQGMGDEQYF.

The chain recombines TRBV4-2 with TRBJ2-3, with a possible D match to TRBD1 (6 bases). The CDR3 totals 14 residues. Germline lookup yields CDR1 LGHNA and CDR2 YNFKEQ. Trimming took 4 bases from V and 2 from J, leaving 10 bases between them. The CDR3 nucleotides read TGTGCCAGCAGCCCCAGGACAGCCACAGATACGCAGTATTTT. The encoded protein is CASSPRTATDTQYF.

This chain connects TRBV7-9 to TRBJ2-7; the D is unclear. Germline-derived CDR1 and CDR2 are SEHNR and FQNEAQ (reference sequence). V lost 2 bases and J 4 bases, leaving 9 bases between the germline ends. This CDR3 comprises 13 residues. In DNA, the CDR3 is TGTGCCAGCAGCTTACCGCCTTCATACGAGCAGTACTTC. Amino acid sequence: CASSLPPSYEQYF.

The V gene is TRBV28, the J gene TRBJ1-3, with D possibly being TRBD1 (5 bases). The CDR3 contains 14 residues. The germline CDR1 and CDR2 sequences are MDHEN and SYDVKM. Trimming took 3 bases from V and 4 from J, leaving 10 bases between them. DNA of the CDR3: TGTGCCAGCAGTTTCCGGGGGTTAGGAAACACCATATATTTT. Its protein is CASSFRGLGNTIYF.

Only a few counts were recorded for this clonotype. The rearrangement uses TRBV6-1 and TRBJ1-6; D ambiguous. CDR1 and CDR2 (germline): MNHNS, SASEGT. Trimming pared 5 bases from V and 14 bases from J, leaving 13 bases between. The CDR3 totals 12 residues. For the CDR3, the DNA is TGTGCCAGCAGTCCCCGGCCTGGAGCCCTCCACTTT. The encoded protein is CASSPRPGALHF.

This clonotype was seen more than once but under ten times. The J gene is TRBJ2-3, the V gene TRBV12-3 or TRBV12-4; 8 bases fit TRBD2. This CDR3 is 15 amino acids long. V shed 7 bases and J 0 bases; nucleotides not matched to a gene: 6. DNA of the CDR3: TGTGCCAGCATCATTAGCGGGGTTAGCACAGATACGCAGTATTTT. It codes for CASIISGVSTDTQYF.

V is TRBV6-5 and J is TRBJ1-1; possibly TRBD1 for D (5 bases). Trimming removed 5 bases from V and 7 bases from J, with 17 bases in between. This CDR3 spans 14 amino acids. Germline values: CDR1 MNHEY, CDR2 SVGAGI. The CDR3 DNA sequence: TGTGCCAGCAGTAGAGCCGGGGGGGTATATGAAGCTTTCTTT. As protein: CASSRAGGVYEAFF.

This clonotype occurred a few times. The chain is built from TRBV12-3 or TRBV12-4 and TRBJ1-3; D unresolved. Trimming pared 5 bases from V and 1 base from J, leaving 12 bases between. CDR3 size: 15 residues. CDR3 in amino acids: CASSHGLRSGNTIYF. The CDR3 bases are TGTGCCAGCAGTCATGGTCTCCGTTCTGGAAACACCATATATTTT.

Ten or more counts support this clonotype. The gene calls are TRBV7-2 and TRBJ1-5, with D possibly being TRBD1 (5 bases). The CDR3 spans 13 residues. Trimming cost V 1 base and J 9 bases, with 10 bases left between them. Germline CDR1 SGHTA, CDR2 FQGNSA. The CDR3 DNA sequence: TGTGCCAGCAGCTTAGGTGGGGCCAGGCCCCAGCATTTT. Amino acids: CASSLGGARPQHF.

The chain is built from TRBV9 and TRBJ2-5; D gene unclear. V gave up 0 bases and J gave up 4 bases, with 7 bases separating them. Per germline, CDR1 SGDLS and CDR2 YYNGEE. The CDR3 contains 13 residues. DNA for the CDR3: TGTGCCAGCAGCGTAGGGGGATCAGAGACCCAGTACTTC. Translating gives CASSVGGSETQYF.

The chain combines TRBV7-9 with TRBJ1-4; D is perhaps TRBD1 (5 bases). This CDR3 has 15 amino acids. CDR1 is SEHNR and CDR2 is FQNEAQ in the germline V gene (reference sequence). V was clipped by 5 bases and J by 8 bases, with 18 bases between them. CDR3 bases: TGTGCCAGCAGCCACCCCGGGACGGAGTTCGAAAAACTGTTTTTT. Its protein is CASSHPGTEFEKLFF.

The V and J genes are TRBV28 and TRBJ1-5; TRBD1 might be the D (6 bases). This CDR3 has 19 amino acids. The V gene's germline CDR1 is MDHEN and CDR2 SYDVKM. Trimming removed 5 bases from V and 2 bases from J, with 25 bases in between. The chain's CDR3 is CASSPPGAGAIEGNQPQHF. The DNA of the CDR3 is TGTGCCAGCAGTCCCCCGGGGGCAGGGGCAATCGAGGGCAATCAGCCCCAGCATTTT.

The chain joins TRBV20-1 to TRBJ2-1, with TRBD2 matching over 10 bases. The CDR3 is 15 residues long. The J segment lost 7 bases and the V segment lost 3 bases, leaving 9 bases of the junction unmatched. CDR1 is DFQATT and CDR2 is SNEGSKA in the germline V gene (reference sequence). In DNA form, the CDR3 reads TGCAGTGCTAGCCAACTAGCGGGAAGTAAAAATGAGCAGTTCTTC. It encodes CSASQLAGSKNEQFF.